The 27 T cell receptor beta chains reported below all come from one sample, sequenced in a study of shared T cell receptors in the human thymus. Only in-frame clones appear in the TCRdb table, and some are missing; sequencing was by immunoSEQ multiplex PCR. The sample records hundreds of thousands of clones, around 87% being singletons. Another study also made use of these data, one on human thymus T cells.

Sequenced: thymocytes. These receptors were obtained from a boy less than two years old with a congenital heart defect.

This rearrangement joins TRBV5-1 to TRBJ1-4; a possible D gene is TRBD1 (5 bases). The germline V gene encodes CDR1 SGHRS and CDR2 YFSETQ. V lost 0 bases and J lost 11, with 17 bases in between. The CDR3 sequence is 15 residues long. CDR3 residues: CASSLAGRVSEKLFF. Written as DNA, the CDR3 is TGCGCCAGCAGCTTGGCCGGCAGGGTATCAGAGAAACTGTTTTTT.

The rearrangement uses TRBV28 and TRBJ2-5; a weak D match, TRBD2 (6 bases). Trimming cost V 2 bases and J 5 bases, with 15 bases left between them. Germline values: CDR1 MDHEN, CDR2 SYDVKM. This CDR3 has 15 residues. This CDR3 reads CASSLNGSASETQYF. In DNA, the CDR3 is TGTGCCAGCAGTTTAAACGGGAGTGCCAGCGAGACCCAGTACTTC.

This clone was counted only a few times. The chain carries TRBV4-3 and TRBJ2-1; 10 nucleotides line up with TRBD2. This CDR3 has 15 amino acids. J gave up 2 bases and V 8 bases, and 6 bases lay outside the gene matches. CDR1 and CDR2 from the germline V gene are LGHNA and YSLEER. The CDR3 here is CASSAGGAPYNEQFF. For the CDR3, the DNA is TGCGCCAGCTCAGCGGGAGGGGCCCCCTACAATGAGCAGTTCTTC.

This clone appeared a single time. The chain combines TRBV28 with TRBJ2-7, with 8 bases aligning to TRBD1. Germline-derived CDR1 and CDR2 are MDHEN and SYDVKM. Trimming at V came to 6 bases and at J to 2 bases, leaving 3 bases not matched to a gene. The CDR3 consists of 13 residues. CDR3 region: CASSTQGAYEQYF. The CDR3 region has the DNA TGTGCCAGCAGCACACAGGGGGCCTACGAGCAGTACTTC.

The rearrangement links TRBV28 to TRBJ1-4; TRBD1 might be the D (5 bases). The ends were cut back, 7 bases at V and 2 bases at J, with 11 bases in the middle. Germline V gene lookup returns CDR1 MDHEN and CDR2 SYDVKM. This CDR3 region has 14 residues. CDR3 loop: CASTGAVTNEKLFF. DNA of the CDR3: TGTGCCAGCACTGGGGCAGTTACTAATGAAAAACTGTTTTTT.

V gene TRBV5-4 combines with J gene TRBJ1-3, with TRBD1 matching 7 bases. The CDR3 totals 16 residues. Germline V gene lookup returns CDR1 SGHNT and CDR2 YYREEE (reference sequence). J was trimmed by 4 bases and V by 0 bases; bases with no gene match: 7. CDR3 sequence: CASSLERGRFGNTIYF. The CDR3, as DNA: TGTGCCAGCAGCTTGGAGAGGGGGCGGTTCGGAAACACCATATATTTT.

The chain couples TRBV6-5 to TRBJ2-7, with no clear D. With 8 bases removed from V and 3 bases from J, the gap between germline ends came to 11 bases. Germline lookup yields CDR1 MNHEY and CDR2 SVGAGI. CDR3 size: 12 residues. CDR3 bases: TGTGCCAGCGGCTTCCTCGACTACGAGCAGTACTTC. Translated: CASGFLDYEQYF.

This clone showed up just a few times. The chain couples TRBV7-1 to TRBJ2-7; TRBD2 matches 11 bases. TRBV7-1 is given ORF status, its function remaining uncertain. This CDR3 has 24 residues. Trimming cost V 3 bases and J 3 bases; bases outside gene matches: 31. In DNA form, the CDR3 reads TGTGCCAGCAGCTCCGGCCTTGGGACCGGGGTCGCTAGCGGGAGGAGGCTCGGCGACTACGAGCAGTACTTC. It codes for CASSSGLGTGVASGRRLGDYEQYF.

The chain joins TRBV6-5 to TRBJ2-4, with 11 bases lining up with TRBD1. This CDR3 has 14 residues. V gave up 6 bases and J gave up 4 bases; unmatched junction bases: 2. CDR1 MNHEY and CDR2 SVGAGI come from the germline V gene. The CDR3 sequence: CASRDRGRKNIQYF. The CDR3 nucleotides are TGTGCCAGCAGGGACAGGGGGCGGAAAAACATTCAGTACTTC.

This sequence joins TRBV5-6 and TRBJ2-1, with TRBD2 matching 9 bases. Germline V gene lookup returns CDR1 SGHDT and CDR2 YYEEEE. V lost 1 base and J lost 7; bases outside the gene matches: 15. CDR3 length equals 18 residues. The CDR3 loop reads CASSLTHRREGLYNEQFF. As DNA, the CDR3 is TGTGCCAGCAGCTTGACCCACCGGCGGGAGGGCCTATATAATGAGCAGTTCTTC.

The V gene is TRBV19, the J gene TRBJ1-5, with 8 bases matching TRBD1. J was trimmed by 5 bases and V by 5 bases; bases with no gene match: 11. This CDR3 region has 16 residues. CDR1 is LNHDA and CDR2 is SQIVND in the germline V gene (reference sequence). The CDR3 DNA sequence: TGTGCCAGTAGTCCTCGACAGGGGATAGGAGATCAGCCCCAGCATTTT. Its protein product is CASSPRQGIGDQPQHF.

V gene TRBV12-5 combines with J gene TRBJ2-5, with TRBD2 identical over 11 bases. The CDR3 runs 16 residues. With 2 bases clipped from V and 5 bases from J, the junction kept 7 bases outside the gene matches. Germline V gene data show CDR1 as LGHNT and CDR2 as FRNRAP. DNA for the CDR3: TGTGCTAGTGGTTTGCCGACTAGCGGGACCAGGGAGACCCAGTACTTC. Its protein product is CASGLPTSGTRETQYF.

The chain carries TRBV29-1 and TRBJ1-2; 12 bases align to TRBD1. Germline V gene lookup returns CDR1 SQVTM and CDR2 ANQGSEA. The CDR3 is made up of 17 amino acids. J was trimmed by 4 bases and V by 0 bases; bases with no gene match: 9. CDR3 protein: CSVEDGDRGPLLYGYTF. The CDR3 nucleotides are TGCAGCGTTGAAGATGGGGACAGGGGGCCTCTCCTCTATGGCTACACCTTC.

CDR3 bases: TGTGCCAGCAGTGTACAGAACGAGCAGTACTTC. Residues: CASSVQNEQYF. The V call is TRBV25-1, the J call TRBJ2-7; D call uncertain. Per germline, CDR1 MGHDK and CDR2 SYGVNS. The ends were cut back, 4 bases at V and 5 bases at J, with 6 bases in the middle. The CDR3 runs 11 residues.

The chain combines TRBV6-1 with TRBJ2-2; unclear D gene. From germline, CDR1 is MNHNS and CDR2 SASEGT. The length of the CDR3 is 11 residues. Trimming shortened V by 6 bases and J by 5 bases, and 4 bases separated the two germline ends. CDR3: CASRRTGELFF. The CDR3 DNA reads TGTGCCAGCAGGCGTACCGGGGAGCTGTTTTTT.

The rearrangement joins TRBV25-1 to TRBJ2-5, with 7 bases lining up with TRBD2. The J segment lost 1 base and the V segment lost 7 bases, leaving 15 bases of the junction unmatched. The CDR3 extends over 17 amino acids. Germline loops: CDR1 MGHDK, CDR2 SYGVNS. The CDR3 coding sequence is TGTGCCAGCACCCGGGGAGGGCTTGATAGTACCCAAGAGACCCAGTACTTC. As protein: CASTRGGLDSTQETQYF.

This chain connects TRBV30 to TRBJ2-7; D not resolved. V lost 5 bases, J lost 3 bases, and 17 bases lay in between. The CDR3 sequence is 14 residues long. The germline CDR1 and CDR2 sequences are GTSNPN and SVGIG (reference sequence). The CDR3 region has the DNA TGTGCCTGGTCCGATAGCTCCCGAGGCTACGAGCAGTACTTC. It codes for CAWSDSSRGYEQYF.

The chain joins TRBV19 to TRBJ2-2; 11 positions match TRBD2. V was pared by 6 bases and J by 0 bases, with 3 bases of the junction left unmatched. This CDR3 has 16 residues. Germline V gene sequence: CDR1 LNHDA, CDR2 SQIVND (reference sequence). CDR3: CASRATSGTNTGELFF. As DNA, the CDR3 is TGTGCCAGTAGGGCGACTAGCGGGACGAACACCGGGGAGCTGTTTTTT.

CDR3 region: CASRKESRRDEQYF. The CDR3 bases are TGTGCCAGCCGAAAGGAGTCCCGGAGGGACGAGCAGTACTTC. V is TRBV28 and J is TRBJ2-7, with TRBD2 as a possible D gene (6 bases). CDR3 length: 14 amino acids. V was clipped by 8 bases and J by 5 bases, with 19 bases between them. CDR1 MDHEN and CDR2 SYDVKM come from the germline V gene.

The rearrangement uses TRBV4-3 and TRBJ2-7, with 9 bases that match TRBD2. Germline V CDR1 and CDR2: LGHNA, YSLEER. The CDR3 is 16 amino acids. J gave up 1 base and V 3 bases, and 7 bases lay outside the gene matches. This CDR3 reads CASSQELAGPSYEQYF. In nucleotides, the CDR3 is TGCGCCAGCAGCCAGGAACTAGCGGGCCCTTCCTACGAGCAGTACTTC.

This chain links TRBV5-3 with TRBJ2-7, with TRBD2 matching over 12 bases. TRBV5-3 is classed as an ORF, of uncertain function. Germline trimming cut 3 bases from V and 2 bases from J; bases unmatched to any gene: 6. The CDR3 runs 16 residues. The CDR3 sequence is CARSSATSGSPYEQYF. In DNA, the CDR3 is TGTGCCAGAAGCTCCGCGACTAGCGGGAGCCCCTACGAGCAGTACTTC.

This rearrangement joins TRBV4-3 to TRBJ1-4; no clear D gene. There are 17 residues in the CDR3. Germline V CDR1 and CDR2: LGHNA, YSLEER. Deletions cut 0 bases from V and 3 bases from J, with 14 bases between. The CDR3 DNA sequence: TGCGCCAGCAGCCAAGAAAGGGTGGAGGGCTCTAATGAAAAACTGTTTTTT. Protein product: CASSQERVEGSNEKLFF.

The CDR3 reads CASSLADTGELFF. CDR3 nucleotide sequence: TGTGCCAGCAGCTTAGCGGACACCGGGGAGCTGTTTTTT. The chain has TRBV7-3 and TRBJ2-2, with D uncertain. Trimming removed 2 bases from V and 3 bases from J, with 4 bases in between. The CDR3 has 13 residues. CDR1 SGHTA and CDR2 FQGTGA come from the germline V gene.

With regard to this clone: The junction departs from the called germline gene at one end, perhaps through a read error. This sequence joins TRBV2 and TRBJ2-1, with D tentatively TRBD2 (5 bases). Germline loops: CDR1 SNHLY, CDR2 FYNNEI. The CDR3 totals 15 residues. DNA of the CDR3: TGTGCCAGCAGTGAAGGTTGGACTCTACCCAATCGTCCGCTCTTC. Translating gives CASSEGWTLPNRPLF. Looking up the rest from reference TRBV2 and TRBJ2-1 gives the full variable domain: EPEVTQTPSHQVTQMGQEVILRCVPISNHLYFYWYRQILGQKVEFLVSFYNNEISEKSEIFDDQFSVERPDGSNFTLKIRSTKLEDSAMYFCASSEGWTLPNRPLFGPGTRLTVL.

The V and J genes are TRBV27 and TRBJ2-7; D remains unclear. This CDR3 has 13 residues. Looked up from germline, CDR1 is MNHEY and CDR2 is SMNVEV (reference sequence). V was pared by 3 bases and J by 0 bases, with 6 bases between. In DNA, the CDR3 is TGTGCCAGCAGTTTGCGGATCTCCTACGAGCAGTACTTC. Translated: CASSLRISYEQYF.

The CDR3 DNA reads as TGTGCCAGCTCATCGGGGAGTAGCGGGATTGGGGACAATGAGCAGTTCTTC. Translated: CASSSGSSGIGDNEQFF. The chain carries TRBV18 and TRBJ2-1; 8 bases are shared with TRBD2. This CDR3 has 17 amino acids. Germline CDR1 reads KGHSH; CDR2 reads LQKENI. V lost 5 bases to trimming and J lost 5 bases; unmatched junction nucleotides: 14.

V usage is TRBV11-1 and J usage is TRBJ2-7; D is perhaps TRBD2 (6 bases). V shed 1 base and J shed 2 bases, with 24 bases lying between them. This CDR3 region has 19 residues. The germline V gene has CDR1 SGHAT and CDR2 FQDESV (reference sequence). Written as DNA, the CDR3 is TGTGCCAGCAGCTTAGAATCTCCCCACGGCGGAGGGTCGACCTACGAGCAGTACTTC. Translation gives CASSLESPHGGGSTYEQYF. The full variable domain, in which reference TRBV11-1 and TRBJ2-7 provide the parts outside the CDR3, is EAEVAQSPRYKITEKSQAVAFWCDPISGHATLYWYRQILGQGPELLVQFQDESVVDDSQLPKDRFSAERLKGVDSTLKIQPAELGDSAMYLCASSLESPHGGGSTYEQYFGPGTRLTVT.